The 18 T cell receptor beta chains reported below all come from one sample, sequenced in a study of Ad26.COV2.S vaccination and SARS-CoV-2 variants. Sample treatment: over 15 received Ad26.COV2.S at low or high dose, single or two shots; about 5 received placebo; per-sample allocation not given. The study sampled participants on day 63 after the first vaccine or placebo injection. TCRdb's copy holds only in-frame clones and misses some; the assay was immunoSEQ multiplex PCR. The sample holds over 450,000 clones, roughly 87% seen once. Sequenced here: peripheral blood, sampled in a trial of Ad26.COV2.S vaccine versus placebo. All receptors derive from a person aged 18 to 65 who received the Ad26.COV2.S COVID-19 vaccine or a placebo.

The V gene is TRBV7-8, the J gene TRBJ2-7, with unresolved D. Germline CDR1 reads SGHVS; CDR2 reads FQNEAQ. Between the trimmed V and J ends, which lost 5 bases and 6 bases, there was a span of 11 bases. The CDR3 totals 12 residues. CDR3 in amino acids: CASSMGNIEQYF. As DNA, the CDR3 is TGTGCCAGCAGCATGGGGAATATCGAGCAGTACTTC.

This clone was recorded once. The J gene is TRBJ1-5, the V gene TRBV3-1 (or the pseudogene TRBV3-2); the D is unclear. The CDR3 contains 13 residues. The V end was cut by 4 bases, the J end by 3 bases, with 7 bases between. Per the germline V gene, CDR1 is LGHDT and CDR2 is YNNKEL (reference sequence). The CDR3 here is CASSRQVNQPQHF. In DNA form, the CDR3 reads TGTGCCAGCAGCCGACAAGTCAATCAGCCCCAGCATTTT.

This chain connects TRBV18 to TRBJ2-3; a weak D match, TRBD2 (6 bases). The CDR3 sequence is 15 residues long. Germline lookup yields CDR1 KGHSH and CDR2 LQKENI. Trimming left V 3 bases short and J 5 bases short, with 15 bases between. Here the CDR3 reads CASSPDGAGGDTQYF. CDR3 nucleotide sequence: TGTGCCAGCTCACCCGACGGAGCGGGCGGAGATACGCAGTATTTT.

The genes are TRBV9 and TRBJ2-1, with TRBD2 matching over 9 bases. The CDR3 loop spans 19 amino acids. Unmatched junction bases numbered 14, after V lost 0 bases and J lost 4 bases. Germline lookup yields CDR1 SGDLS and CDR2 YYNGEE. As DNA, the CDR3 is TGTGCCAGCAGCGTAGCCCCCGGTCGGCGGGGGGGTGAGTACAATGAGCAGTTCTTC. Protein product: CASSVAPGRRGGEYNEQFF. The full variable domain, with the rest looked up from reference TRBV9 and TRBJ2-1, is DSGVTQTPKHLITATGQRVTLRCSPRSGDLSVYWYQQSLDQGLQFLIQYYNGEERAKGNILERFSAQQFPDLHSELNLSSLELGDSALYFCASSVAPGRRGGEYNEQFFGPGTRLTVL.

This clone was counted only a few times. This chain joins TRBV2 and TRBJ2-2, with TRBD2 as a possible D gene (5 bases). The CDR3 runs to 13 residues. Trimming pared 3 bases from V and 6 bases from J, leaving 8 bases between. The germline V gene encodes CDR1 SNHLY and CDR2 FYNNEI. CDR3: CASSEWTAGELFF. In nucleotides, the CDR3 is TGTGCCAGCAGTGAGTGGACTGCCGGGGAGCTGTTTTTT.

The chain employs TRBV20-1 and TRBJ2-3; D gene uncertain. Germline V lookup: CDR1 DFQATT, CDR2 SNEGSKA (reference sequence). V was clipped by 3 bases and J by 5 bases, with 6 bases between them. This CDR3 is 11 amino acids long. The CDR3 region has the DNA TGCAGTGCTAGTGCACGAGATACGCAGTATTTT. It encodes CSASARDTQYF.

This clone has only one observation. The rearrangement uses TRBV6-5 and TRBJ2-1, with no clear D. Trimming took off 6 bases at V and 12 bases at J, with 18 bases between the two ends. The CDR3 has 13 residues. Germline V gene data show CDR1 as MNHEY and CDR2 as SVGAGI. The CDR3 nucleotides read TGTGCCAGCAGCTTAGCCAACTTAGGGCCGCAGTTCTTC. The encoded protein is CASSLANLGPQFF.

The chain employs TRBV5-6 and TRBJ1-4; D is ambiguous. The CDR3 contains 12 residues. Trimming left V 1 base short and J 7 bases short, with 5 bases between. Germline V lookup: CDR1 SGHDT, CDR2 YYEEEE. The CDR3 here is CASSLLGEKLFF. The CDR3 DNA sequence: TGTGCCAGCAGCTTGTTGGGTGAAAAACTGTTTTTT.

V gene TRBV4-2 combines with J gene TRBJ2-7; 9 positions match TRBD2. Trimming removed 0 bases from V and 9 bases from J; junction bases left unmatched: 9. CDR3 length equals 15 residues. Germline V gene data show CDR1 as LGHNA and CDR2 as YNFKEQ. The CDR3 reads CASSQDMSGGTLQYF. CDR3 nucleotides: TGTGCCAGCAGCCAAGACATGAGCGGGGGGACCTTGCAGTACTTC.

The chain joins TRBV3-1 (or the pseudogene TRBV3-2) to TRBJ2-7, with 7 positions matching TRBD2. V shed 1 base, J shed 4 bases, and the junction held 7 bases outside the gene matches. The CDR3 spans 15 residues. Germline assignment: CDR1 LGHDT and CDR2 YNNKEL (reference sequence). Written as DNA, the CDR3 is TGTGCCAGCAGCCAAGGTTATAGCGGGTCGTACGAGCAGTACTTC. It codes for CASSQGYSGSYEQYF.

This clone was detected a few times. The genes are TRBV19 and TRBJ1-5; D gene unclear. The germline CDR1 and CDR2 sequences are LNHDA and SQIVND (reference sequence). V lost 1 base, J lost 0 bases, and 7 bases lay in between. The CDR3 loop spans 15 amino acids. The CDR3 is CASSIGPSSNQPQHF. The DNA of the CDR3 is TGTGCCAGTAGTATAGGACCTAGTAGCAATCAGCCCCAGCATTTT. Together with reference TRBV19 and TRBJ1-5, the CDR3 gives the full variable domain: DGGITQSPKYLFRKEGQNVTLSCEQNLNHDAMYWYRQDPGQGLRLIYYSQIVNDFQKGDIAEGYSVSREKKESFPLTVTSAQKNPTAFYLCASSIGPSSNQPQHFGDGTRLSIL.

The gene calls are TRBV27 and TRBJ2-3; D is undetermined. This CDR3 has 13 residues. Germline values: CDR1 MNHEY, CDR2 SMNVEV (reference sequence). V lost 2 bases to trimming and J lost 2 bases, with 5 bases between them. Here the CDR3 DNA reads TGTGCCAGCAGTTTAGGGGTCACAGATACGCAGTATTTT. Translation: CASSLGVTDTQYF.

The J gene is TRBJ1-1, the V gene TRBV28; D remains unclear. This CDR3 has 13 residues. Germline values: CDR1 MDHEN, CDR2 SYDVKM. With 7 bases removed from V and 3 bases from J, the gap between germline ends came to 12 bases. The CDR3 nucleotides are TGTGCCAGCATGGATCCGGGAGACACTGAAGCTTTCTTT. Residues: CASMDPGDTEAFF.

The CDR3 sequence: CASKGLQGAYQPQHF. The CDR3 nucleotides are TGTGCCAGCAAAGGACTACAGGGGGCTTATCAGCCCCAGCATTTT. The gene calls are TRBV27 and TRBJ1-5; 9 nucleotides agree with TRBD1. There are 15 residues in the CDR3. Germline V gene data show CDR1 as MNHEY and CDR2 as SMNVEV (reference sequence). V gave up 7 bases and J gave up 5 bases; unmatched junction bases: 9.

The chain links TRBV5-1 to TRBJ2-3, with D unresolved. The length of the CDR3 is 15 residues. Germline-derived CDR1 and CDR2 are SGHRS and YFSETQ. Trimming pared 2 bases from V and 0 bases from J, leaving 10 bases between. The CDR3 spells CASSFQTPSTDTQYF. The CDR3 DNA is TGCGCCAGCAGCTTCCAGACCCCCAGCACAGATACGCAGTATTTT.

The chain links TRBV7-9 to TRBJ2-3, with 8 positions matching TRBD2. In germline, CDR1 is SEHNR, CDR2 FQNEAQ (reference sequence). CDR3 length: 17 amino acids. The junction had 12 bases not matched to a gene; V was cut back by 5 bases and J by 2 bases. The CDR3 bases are TGTGCCAGCAGCCCACCGGGGGGGGTTACCTCCACAGATACGCAGTATTTT. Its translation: CASSPPGGVTSTDTQYF.

For the CDR3, the DNA is TGTGCCTGGAGTTGGGAGGGAGGTCACACTGAAGCTTTCTTT. Amino acids: CAWSWEGGHTEAFF. J is TRBJ1-1 and V is TRBV30; D ambiguous. V was cut by 2 bases and J by 3 bases, with 13 bases left in between. The CDR3 totals 14 residues. CDR1 is GTSNPN, CDR2 SVGIG, per germline (reference sequence).

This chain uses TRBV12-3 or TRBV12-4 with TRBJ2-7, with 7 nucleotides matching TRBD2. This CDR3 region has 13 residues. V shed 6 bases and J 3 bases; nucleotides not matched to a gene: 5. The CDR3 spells CASRGGTYYEQYF. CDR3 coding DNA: TGTGCCAGCAGGGGAGGGACCTACTACGAGCAGTACTTC.